Reported below is one T cell receptor (beta chain). Its antigen is undetermined. Co-extraction of both nucleic acids (RNA and DNA) used roughly 18-32 mg of unsorted bulk tissue. Every one of the tumor samples had a viable tumor cell content above 75%. This record comes from a study of tumor-infiltrating lymphocytes in primary liver carcinoma. Overall study context: Tumors, staged T1-T3 N0M0, spanned about 4.2 to 11 cm.

TCR beta cDNA came from around 0.5 ug total RNA, primed with a constant-region primer. Modified slightly, ARM-PCR produced TCR beta libraries over three nested multiplex PCR rounds. Primers for the first two PCR rounds were TRBV1-TRBV30 forward primers and a C-beta reverse primer (approximately 10 cycles per round). TCRdb fed the multiplex PCR reads into MiXCR, producing one record per CDR3 protein. The sample contains about 78,000 distinct CDR3 sequences, nearly 70% of which appear only once. The germline V gene encodes CDR1 KGHSH and CDR2 LQKENI. Trimming removed 5 bases from V and 3 bases from J; junction bases left unmatched: 2. This CDR3 is 13 amino acids long. The study's findings and limits: Only about 7-24% of top clones were detected in each of the five tumor regions. Tumor-adjacent and tumor-blood pairs shared a smaller degree of overlap than tumor region pairs.

This TCR was recovered from a man aged 35-49 years with primary liver carcinoma and hepatitis B virus infection. Material for sequencing was liver tumor tissue from sampling region 4. Specified subset: tumor region T4, right-lateral pole. The V call is TRBV18, the J call TRBJ2-7; 9 bases are shared with TRBD1. CDR3 coding DNA: TGTGCCAGCTCATCGACAGGGGGCTACGAGCAGTACTTC. It encodes CASSSTGGYEQYF. The entire variable domain, with the rest obtained from reference TRBV18 and TRBJ2-7, is as follows: NAGVMQNPRHLVRRRGQEARLRCSPMKGHSHVYWYRQLPEEGLKFMVYLQKENIIDESGMPKERFSAEFPKEGPSILRIQQVVRGDSAAYFCASSSTGGYEQYFGPGTRLTVT.